These T cell receptor beta chains were read from a single sample in a study of blood T cell repertoires in COVID-19. Method: immunoSEQ multiplex PCR; TCRdb's copy keeps in-frame clones and lacks some. In the table there are over 200,000 clones, roughly four fifths of which are singletons. Source material: peripheral blood. These receptors came from a woman aged 40 to 55 with active or convalescent COVID-19. Both conserved end residues are part of each CDR3. Fields, in order: CDR3 length, J gene, V gene, clone size, D gene, CDR3 protein, CDR3 DNA. D genes are given only for firm matches. The size entry is marked missing in some rows and otherwise reads once, few, many or a size class.

cdr3_length: 15; j_call: TRBJ1-2; v_call: TRBV18; clone_size: NA; d_call: TRBD1; cdr3_aa: CASSPTAGGSYGYTF; cdr3_nt: TGTGCCAGCTCACCTACCGCAGGGGGCAGCTATGGCTACACCTTC
cdr3_length: 13; j_call: TRBJ1-1; v_call: TRBV19; clone_size: NA; d_call: TRBD1; cdr3_aa: CARRGLEDTEAFF; cdr3_nt: TGTGCCCGCAGGGGGCTAGAGGACACTGAAGCTTTCTTT
cdr3_length: 15; j_call: TRBJ1-2; v_call: TRBV18; clone_size: NA; d_call: NA; cdr3_aa: CASSQTDIAERGYTF; cdr3_nt: TGTGCCAGCTCACAAACGGACATAGCAGAACGTGGCTACACCTTC
cdr3_length: 12; j_call: TRBJ2-1; v_call: TRBV5-8; clone_size: NA; d_call: NA; cdr3_aa: CASSSPPRRLLF; cdr3_nt: TGTGCCAGCAGCTCCCCCCCGCGGAGGCTACTCTTC
cdr3_length: 13; j_call: TRBJ1-6; v_call: TRBV11-3; clone_size: NA; d_call: NA; cdr3_aa: CASAPGDNSPLHF; cdr3_nt: TGTGCCAGCGCCCCGGGGGATAATTCACCCCTCCACTTT
cdr3_length: 15; j_call: TRBJ1-2; v_call: TRBV6-5; clone_size: NA; d_call: TRBD1; cdr3_aa: CASSYSGQDGYGYTF; cdr3_nt: TGTGCCAGCAGTTACTCGGGACAGGATGGATATGGCTACACCTTC
cdr3_length: 16; j_call: TRBJ1-4; v_call: TRBV7-9; clone_size: once; d_call: NA; cdr3_aa: CASSRPIQGTNEKLFF; cdr3_nt: TGTGCCAGCAGCCGCCCAATTCAGGGAACTAATGAAAAACTGTTTTTT
cdr3_length: 14; j_call: TRBJ2-7; v_call: TRBV19; clone_size: NA; d_call: NA; cdr3_aa: CASSNRQVGYEQYF; cdr3_nt: TGTGCCAGTAGTAACAGACAGGTGGGCTACGAGCAGTACTTC
cdr3_length: 13; j_call: TRBJ1-5; v_call: TRBV6-5; clone_size: few; d_call: NA; cdr3_aa: CAGAVGGNQPQHF; cdr3_nt: TGTGCCGGTGCCGTGGGGGGGAATCAGCCCCAGCATTTT
cdr3_length: 15; j_call: TRBJ1-2; v_call: TRBV19; clone_size: few; d_call: NA; cdr3_aa: CASSPGGGRSYGYTF; cdr3_nt: TGTGCCAGTAGCCCGGGAGGGGGGCGAAGCTATGGCTACACCTTC
cdr3_length: 18; j_call: TRBJ1-1; v_call: TRBV7-8; clone_size: NA; d_call: NA; cdr3_aa: CASSLYVRGAVMNTEAFF; cdr3_nt: TGTGCCAGCAGCTTATACGTCCGGGGGGCAGTTATGAACACTGAAGCTTTCTTT
cdr3_length: 14; j_call: TRBJ1-1; v_call: TRBV5-1; clone_size: NA; d_call: TRBD1; cdr3_aa: CASGWTGENTEAFF; cdr3_nt: TGCGCCAGCGGTTGGACAGGGGAGAACACTGAAGCTTTCTTT
cdr3_length: 14; j_call: TRBJ1-2; v_call: TRBV14; clone_size: NA; d_call: TRBD1; cdr3_aa: CASSAPGQGRGYTF; cdr3_nt: TGTGCCAGCAGTGCTCCGGGACAGGGTAGAGGCTACACCTTC
cdr3_length: 12; j_call: TRBJ1-1; v_call: TRBV12-3/TRBV12-4; clone_size: few; d_call: NA; cdr3_aa: CASSLGQSKAFF; cdr3_nt: TGTGCCAGCAGTTTAGGACAGTCTAAAGCTTTCTTT
cdr3_length: 13; j_call: TRBJ1-1; v_call: TRBV15; clone_size: NA; d_call: TRBD1; cdr3_aa: CATSGEGPGGAFF; cdr3_nt: TGTGCCACCAGCGGAGAAGGTCCAGGGGGAGCTTTCTTT
cdr3_length: 15; j_call: TRBJ2-7; v_call: TRBV6-6; clone_size: NA; d_call: TRBD1; cdr3_aa: CASSYGGTGVYEQYF; cdr3_nt: TGTGCCAGCAGTTACGGGGGGACAGGGGTCTACGAGCAGTACTTC
cdr3_length: 16; j_call: TRBJ1-1; v_call: TRBV18; clone_size: NA; d_call: NA; cdr3_aa: CASSPTGGGLNTEAFF; cdr3_nt: TGTGCCAGCTCGCCCACGGGGGGTGGCCTGAACACTGAAGCTTTCTTT
cdr3_length: 21; j_call: TRBJ2-7; v_call: TRBV2; clone_size: NA; d_call: TRBD2; cdr3_aa: CASRNRPPGRATSGAVSEQYF; cdr3_nt: TGTGCCAGCAGGAATCGGCCCCCCGGCAGGGCGACTAGCGGGGCCGTCTCCGAGCAGTACTTC